The 18 T cell receptor beta chains below come from one sample, sequenced in a study of cytomegalovirus exposure and HLA in healthy donors. This PCR relied on a set of 60 Vbeta primers and 13 Jbeta primers. Here immunoSEQ multiplex PCR was the method, and the copy in TCRdb shows in-frame clones only, minus some. The repertoire consists of around 150,000 clones, with about 84% occurring once and the leading ten covering around 2.5%. Specimen: PBMCs. The receptors were gathered from a man in his forties or fifties in good health and CMV-seronegative.

The chain couples TRBV5-5 to TRBJ1-2, with 10 bases identical to TRBD1. Germline values: CDR1 SGHKS, CDR2 YYEKEE (reference sequence). With V trimmed by 0 bases and J by 4 bases, 3 bases remained unmatched. This CDR3 region has 15 residues. This CDR3 is CASSLGTGGTYGYTF. The CDR3, as DNA: TGTGCCAGCAGCTTGGGGACAGGGGGAACCTATGGCTACACCTTC.

This clone was seen more than once but under ten times. V and J are TRBV5-5 and TRBJ1-1; the D is unclear. V was pared by 2 bases and J by 0 bases, with 8 bases between. Germline lookup yields CDR1 SGHKS and CDR2 YYEKEE (reference sequence). This CDR3 contains 14 residues. CDR3 region: CASSLVGVNTEAFF. The DNA of the CDR3 is TGTGCCAGCAGCTTAGTCGGGGTGAACACTGAAGCTTTCTTT.

This chain uses TRBV5-8 with TRBJ1-2; TRBD1 aligns across 7 bases. Germline CDR1 SGHTS, CDR2 YDEGEE. The V gene end was trimmed by 5 bases and the J gene end by 8 bases; junction bases not matched to a gene: 9. The CDR3 runs 13 residues. The CDR3 region has the DNA TGTGCCAGCAGTTCCGACAGGGTTGGCGGCTACACCTTC. This sequence encodes CASSSDRVGGYTF.

The J gene is TRBJ2-5, the V gene TRBV7-2; TRBD1 might be the D (6 bases). Germline loops: CDR1 SGHTA, CDR2 FQGNSA. The CDR3 runs to 13 residues. Trimming took 5 bases from V and 3 from J, leaving 10 bases between them. The CDR3 nucleotides are TGTGCCAGCAGCGAATACAGGGAAGAGACCCAGTACTTC. It yields the protein CASSEYREETQYF.

J is TRBJ2-3 and V is TRBV30, with 10 bases fitting TRBD2. With V trimmed by 1 base and J by 4 bases, 2 bases remained unmatched. Per the germline V gene, CDR1 is GTSNPN and CDR2 is SVGIG (reference sequence). This CDR3 is 14 amino acids long. The CDR3 region is CAWSGTSGADTQYF. CDR3 coding DNA: TGTGCCTGGAGTGGGACTAGCGGCGCAGATACGCAGTATTTT.

The chain has TRBV28 and TRBJ1-4; maybe TRBD1 (6 bases). Germline V CDR1 and CDR2: MDHEN, SYDVKM. CDR3 length: 15 residues. The V and J ends lost 7 bases and 3 bases respectively, with 15 bases between them. This chain's CDR3 is CASTPRGAPNEKLFF. The CDR3 nucleotides read TGTGCCAGCACCCCTCGGGGGGCACCTAATGAAAAACTGTTTTTT.

The CDR3 sequence: CASSSQNTQYF. DNA of the CDR3: TGTGCCAGCAGTTCGCAGAATACGCAGTATTTT. The chain combines TRBV6-6 with TRBJ2-3; D not resolved. Trimming left V 4 bases short and J 7 bases short, with 6 bases between. Per the germline V gene, CDR1 is MNHNY and CDR2 is SVGAGI (reference sequence). This CDR3 comprises 11 residues.

The chain couples TRBV27 to TRBJ2-2, with 8 bases matching TRBD1. Germline CDR1 reads MNHEY; CDR2 reads SMNVEV (reference sequence). Losses at the gene ends were 5 bases for V and 4 bases for J; bases not matched to a gene: 9. This CDR3 has 16 amino acids. The CDR3 loop is CASSLRGQGVTGELFF. In DNA, the CDR3 is TGTGCCAGCAGTCTCAGGGGGCAAGGGGTCACCGGGGAGCTGTTTTTT.

The gene calls are TRBV7-9 and TRBJ1-5, with 9 bases fitting TRBD1. Per germline, CDR1 SEHNR and CDR2 FQNEAQ (reference sequence). The CDR3 has 19 amino acids. V was clipped by 1 base and J by 4 bases; unmatched bases: 14. CDR3 in DNA: TGTGCCAGCAGCTTAGAGAAACAGGGGGCCGGCCGGGGGAATCAGCCCCAGCATTTT. It is translated as CASSLEKQGAGRGNQPQHF.

The V call is TRBV11-1, the J call TRBJ2-7; D may be TRBD1 (5 bases). CDR1 is SGHAT and CDR2 is FQDESV in the germline V gene (reference sequence). The CDR3 has 13 residues. With 2 bases removed from V and 4 bases from J, the gap between germline ends came to 9 bases. The chain's CDR3 is CASSLPAGYEQYF. In DNA form, the CDR3 reads TGTGCCAGCAGCTTACCCGCAGGGTACGAGCAGTACTTC.

This chain connects TRBV5-1 to TRBJ2-2; maybe TRBD2 (6 bases). The V gene lost 0 bases and the J gene lost 3 bases, with 15 bases spanning the gap. This CDR3 has 17 amino acids. CDR1 and CDR2 from the germline V gene are SGHRS and YFSETQ. CDR3 coding DNA: TGCGCCAGCAGCTTGGCCGTTGGAGGGTTCGACACCGGGGAGCTGTTTTTT. This encodes CASSLAVGGFDTGELFF. The full variable domain, rest sourced from reference TRBV5-1 and TRBJ2-2, is KAGVTQTPRYLIKTRGQQVTLSCSPISGHRSVSWYQQTPGQGLQFLFEYFSETQRNKGNFPGRFSGRQFSNSRSEMNVSTLELGDSALYLCASSLAVGGFDTGELFFGEGSRLTVL.

This chain connects TRBV5-1 to TRBJ2-5, with a tentative D call TRBD2 (7 bases). Germline lookup yields CDR1 SGHRS and CDR2 YFSETQ. The CDR3 totals 15 residues. Deletions cut 4 bases from V and 4 bases from J, with 17 bases between. The CDR3 reads CASSKDRGAGETQYF. DNA for the CDR3: TGCGCCAGCAGCAAGGACCGGGGGGCGGGAGAGACCCAGTACTTC.

The gene calls are TRBV6-6 and TRBJ2-1; D remains ambiguous. This CDR3 spans 15 amino acids. Germline lookup yields CDR1 MNHNY and CDR2 SVGAGI (reference sequence). The V and J ends lost 0 bases and 0 bases respectively, with 6 bases between them. The CDR3 spells CASSYSLSSYNEQFF. In nucleotides, the CDR3 is TGTGCCAGCAGTTACTCTTTGAGCTCCTACAATGAGCAGTTCTTC.

The V call is TRBV11-2, the J call TRBJ2-7; a possible D gene is TRBD1 (7 bases). Germline CDR1 reads SGHAT; CDR2 reads FQNNGV. Trimming stripped 5 bases from V and 2 bases from J, with 10 bases between. The CDR3 runs 13 residues. Written as DNA, the CDR3 is TGTGCCAGCAGCCGGAGGGGGCCCTACGAGCAGTACTTC. Encoded protein: CASSRRGPYEQYF. Full variable domain (rest looked up from reference TRBV11-2 and TRBJ2-7): EAGVAQSPRYKIIEKRQSVAFWCNPISGHATLYWYQQILGQGPKLLIQFQNNGVVDDSQLPKDRFSAERLKGVDSTLKIQPAKLEDSAVYLCASSRRGPYEQYFGPGTRLTVT.

The rearrangement uses TRBV5-1 and TRBJ2-2, with TRBD2 matching 8 bases. Germline V gene lookup returns CDR1 SGHRS and CDR2 YFSETQ. Trimming cost V 5 bases and J 5 bases; bases outside gene matches: 5. This CDR3 is 14 amino acids long. CDR3 DNA: TGCGCCAGCAGACTAGCGGAAAAAACCGGGGAGCTGTTTTTT. Translating gives CASRLAEKTGELFF.

This chain joins TRBV5-6 and TRBJ2-3; TRBD1 matches 10 bases. This CDR3 contains 14 residues. With V trimmed by 4 bases and J by 4 bases, 3 bases remained unmatched. Looked up from germline, CDR1 is SGHDT and CDR2 is YYEEEE. In DNA, the CDR3 is TGTGCCAGCAGCCGGGACAGGGGCGCAGATACGCAGTATTTT. Amino acids: CASSRDRGADTQYF.

The chain links TRBV28 to TRBJ1-5, with D possibly being TRBD1 (5 bases). The V gene's germline CDR1 is MDHEN and CDR2 SYDVKM. V lost 7 bases, J lost 4 bases, and 8 bases lay in between. The CDR3 loop spans 12 amino acids. DNA of the CDR3: TGTGCCAGCAACAGGATTAATCAGCCCCAGCATTTT. Its translation is CASNRINQPQHF.

The chain is built from TRBV19 and TRBJ1-3, with a tentative D call TRBD1 (6 bases). Germline lookup yields CDR1 LNHDA and CDR2 SQIVND (reference sequence). V was pared by 6 bases and J by 0 bases, with 30 bases between. The CDR3 spans 21 residues. DNA of the CDR3: TGTGCCAGTAGAAGTCGGGGGGCGCAAGTCCCGACCGCTTTCTCTGGAAACACCATATATTTT. Translation gives CASRSRGAQVPTAFSGNTIYF.